The subject of this entry is one T cell receptor (beta chain). There is no known antigen for this receptor. The data derive from a study of cytomegalovirus exposure and HLA in healthy donors (dated by TCRdb to 2016 to 2017). Context from the whole study: According to an earlier analysis of a few hundred of the donors, about 190 million T cells yielded 90 million to 140 million unique TCR beta sequences and around 300 Gb of sequence data. Around 320 gigabases of sequencing data and roughly 90 million unique TCR sequences were included in an early release covering roughly 600 HLA-typed donors. Of the roughly 430 genotyped donors, roughly 85% fell in the genetic ancestry cluster associated with self-reported Caucasian donors. The study was designed to test whether signatures of past pathogen exposure could be identified by cataloging public T cell receptors. The study profiled the T cell repertoires of 666 subjects by immunosequencing and related them to cytomegalovirus serostatus. In addition to the first cohort of several hundred subjects, a separate validation cohort of 120 different subjects was used. To predict cytomegalovirus infection status, the study brought together high-throughput TCR immunosequencing, statistical association of individual TCRs with disease status, and machine learning. In a later analysis, previously published TCR beta repertoires from 550 to 750 donors were re-analyzed and high-resolution HLA genotyping was added so that TCR occurrence patterns could be studied. Rather than drawing on any new phenotypic data, the later analysis identified candidate immune exposures from TCR beta sequences and the way those sequences occurred across donors. In an earlier analysis of over 550 of the donors, high-throughput TCR beta sequencing was used to judge whether each TCR beta V gene segment behaved as functional or pseudogenic. Alongside the repertoire data, information on donor age, sex, ethnicity and CMV serostatus was compiled. In a later genetic analysis, genome-wide SNP genotypes for about three fifths of the roughly 670 donors were used, and that subset was treated as a discovery cohort. All discovery cohort repertoires had been generated using a single sequencing platform. Class I and class II HLA loci were covered by the typing at four-digit resolution. The number of typed donors differed by locus: about 620-640 for A, B, C, DRB1 and DQB1; some 500 for DQA1; 606 for DPA1; and about 470 for DPB1. Four to six DR-DQ haplotypes were handled as single units for association and clustering because linkage in the cohort was strong. Among about 400 genotyped donors of the cohort, an average of roughly 230,000 unique TCR beta nucleotide sequences was sequenced per donor, of which approximately 19% were non-productive.

The library was generated by the immunoSEQ multiplex PCR assay. For the multiplex PCR, a mixture combining 60 forward primers for TCR Vbeta segments and 13 reverse primers for TCR Jbeta segments was used. The CDR3 region of rearranged TCR beta genes was amplified from genomic DNA by a multiplex PCR assay. The Illumina HiSeq System was used to sequence the amplified TCR beta libraries as 87-base-pair reads. Processing in the source paper ran as follows. A later analysis counted about 82 million unique TCR beta chains across the 650 to 700 repertoires, and 9.5 million to 11 million of these chains were shared by at least two donors. A nearest-neighbor algorithm error-corrected the raw reads and collapsed the reads into unique sequences, merging closely related sequences to remove PCR and sequencing errors. CDR3 sequences were aligned to IMGT reference sequences to assign V, D and J gene segments. For a sequence to be retained, a match of at least six nucleotides was required to both a V gene segment and a J gene segment. A rearrangement was called productive if the CDR3 had no stop codons and remained in frame with V and J, and every other rearrangement was called non-productive. Following IMGT convention, CDR3 was defined as the stretch from the second conserved V-encoded cysteine up to the conserved J-encoded phenylalanine. The earlier analysis of about 560 of the donors excluded any sequence lacking an unambiguous match to a single V gene segment. In an earlier analysis of approximately 590 of the donors, a V segment was called functional when productive rearrangements were above 56.7%, and segregating when the standard deviation between donors exceeded 5%. A statistical classification framework was built to diagnose cytomegalovirus status from the catalog of TCR beta chain sequences. In a later analysis, V and J genes were assigned by comparing TCR nucleotide sequences against IMGT/GENE-DB human TR gene sequences. A later analysis assigned CDR3 sequences and most-parsimonious VDJ recombination scenarios with the TCRdist pipeline. In a later analysis, each TCR beta chain was defined by its CDR3 amino acid sequence together with its V-gene family, and reads without a unique V-gene family were excluded. In a later analysis, 500 to 650 highly shared, low-generation-probability nucleotide sequences were removed to address suspected cross-contamination and a sequencing artifact. In a later analysis, a clonal expansion index for each public chain was calculated from normalized within-repertoire ranks of inferred template counts. A later analysis computed generation probabilities with a VDJ recombination model fitted to out-of-frame rearrangements, and checked the results against IGoR. A later analysis scored TCR-TCR, TCR-HLA and TCR-CMV co-occurrence with hypergeometric tests, applying a repertoire-size bias correction to TCR pairs. In a later analysis, false discovery rates were estimated by permuting HLA or CMV assignments 20 times. In a later analysis, co-occurring TCRs were grouped with DBSCAN, and TCRdist sequence similarity was added when clustering was performed within HLA-allele-positive subsets. Repertoires with fewer than 30,000 or more than 120,000 public chains, plus five repertoires with anomalous nucleotide sharing, were excluded from co-occurrence clustering. Held by TCRdb, this immuneACCESS table contains in-frame sequences only and omits some clones. Under half of the omission traces to an unresolved V gene where checked; the cause of the rest is unknown. V, J and clone size reflect that table, while D and trimming were determined from the DNA. This sample's table lists about 25,000 clones. The top ten clonotypes cover roughly 18% of the sample.

Study-level results and caveats: The classifier was reported to diagnose cytomegalovirus status with high specificity and sensitivity in both the original cohort and the validation cohort. V-gene and J-gene trimming of TCR beta chains was associated with a missense DCLRE1C variant in a later genetic analysis, and the association was replicated in an independent cohort. A total of 164 TCR beta chains were listed by the study as associated with cytomegalovirus. The earlier analysis of approximately 560 of the donors excluded over 15 rarely observed V segments, including chromosome 9 orphons, because counts were too low. While some public TCRs were present in many individuals, most TCR sequences turned up only very rarely across donors. Because HLA typing was unavailable for some donors at each locus, only the typed subset was used in association tests. In a later analysis, most CMV-associated TCR beta chains were found to appear HLA-restricted, with HLA associations seemingly driven largely by CMV exposure. This cohort had only TCR beta chains sequenced, and the lack of alpha or paired-chain data limited which features could be detected. A later genetic analysis reported fewer N-insertions in productive TCRs among donors in an Asian-associated ancestry cluster than the approximately 700-donor mean. Linkage disequilibrium might explain the correlated functional status among segregating V segments, but an unknown experimental factor could not be ruled out. A later analysis found that HLA-associated TCR beta chains were more clonally expanded and had lower generation probabilities than equally common non-associated chains. A few of the identified cytomegalovirus-associated TCR beta chains were confirmed in vitro to be specific for cytomegalovirus antigens. It was suggested by the authors that the approach could potentially be generalized to other disease states and immunological phenotypes. Immune exposure information for the cohort was limited to CMV serostatus. A later analysis found that TCR association rates varied across HLA loci, with DRB1 alleles showing the most associated TCRs and HLA-C alleles the fewest. A group of highly shared sequence variants was considered likely to be a technical artifact of the sequencing pipeline. In a later analysis, 15,000 to 20,000 TCR beta sequences were associated with specific HLA alleles at a false discovery rate of 0.05. An earlier analysis of approximately 590 of the donors showed that most TCR beta V segments appeared in productive rearrangements either about 90% or about 30% of the time, which broadly matched IMGT annotations. Sequencing depth was assumed to be roughly uniform across donors in the presence/absence analyses, though that assumption may not hold. A further reported finding was that TCR beta sequences accurately predicted the HLA-A and HLA-B alleles for most subjects in the first cohort. Assigning TCR associations to individual alleles was difficult when HLA alleles, especially DR and DQ, strongly co-occurred. In a later analysis, several top co-occurrence clusters were reported to appear linked to parvovirus B19, influenza, CMV and Epstein-Barr virus.

The cohort was made up of 650 to 700 healthy bone marrow donors. All cohort members were sampled while nominally healthy, although unrecorded immune exposures were likely present. The donor was CMV seropositive and belonged to the group of over 250 seropositive cohort members. A peripheral blood sample was provided by each donor, and peripheral blood mononuclear cells were used for TCR beta sequencing. The Qiagen DNeasy Blood Extraction Kit was used to extract genomic DNA from the blood cell samples. Sequencing was carried out using PBMCs. The receptor comes from a male donor in good health and CMV-seropositive.

The nucleotide sequence reads TGCGCCAGCAGTCTCCTGGGGGCGTACGAGCAGTACTTC. This sequence encodes CASSLLGAYEQYF. The rearranged segments are TRBV10-2 and TRBJ2-7; TRBD1 is perhaps the D gene, given 6 matching bases. Based on the germline V gene, the CDR1 and CDR2 sequences are WSHSY and SAAADI. Counted from cysteine to phenylalanine, this CDR3 has 13 amino acids. Only the CDR3 part of the read is kept: 39 bases, read in frame from the first base. V drops 5 bases and J drops 4 bases, leaving 12 bases in between.